This TCR beta chain is drawn from a study of T cells in Graves' hyperthyroidism and ophthalmopathy. Worth noting for this clonotype: Its antigen is as yet unknown.

Amplification yielded TCR beta CDR3 regions, with RNA transcripts as the source. HTBI primers were employed in a first-round RT-PCR of the TCR CDR3. TCRdb reanalysed the multiplex PCR reads using MiXCR and keeps one entry per CDR3 protein. The sample contains more than 45,000 distinct CDR3 sequences, 49% of which appear only once. Patients with uncontrolled infections, other autoimmune diseases, pregnancy or lactation were excluded. The PBMCs had their origin in 10 ml of fresh peripheral blood. Study-level points and caveats: Within blood appeared most thyroid clonotypes that had expanded above 0.001. A model built on 13 V-J features separated ophthalmopathy from stable hyperthyroidism.

Sequencing used blood. This TCR was recovered from a woman aged 25-40 years with Graves' ophthalmopathy.

CDR3 sequence: CASSERSGSYEQYF. CDR3 nucleotides: TGTGCCAGCAGTGAACGTAGCGGCTCCTACGAGCAGTACTTC. The chain combines TRBV25-1 with TRBJ2-7; possibly TRBD2 for D (6 bases). Germline V lookup: CDR1 MGHDK, CDR2 SYGVNS. V lost 2 bases to trimming and J lost 0 bases, with 8 bases between them. This CDR3 region has 14 residues.